This T cell receptor beta chain originates from a study of CD8+ T cells in alopecia areata. This clone showed up many times. Gene labels here are mouse ones. Coverage ceases 3 residues before the CDR3 finishes, and the germline J gene fills in the end. The V end was cut by 0 bases, the J end by 4 bases, with 10 bases between. Germline values: CDR1 SGHSA, CDR2 FRNQAP. CDR3 length: 16 amino acids. RNA was extracted and reverse transcribed into cDNA as the sequencing template. Profiled with immunoSEQ multiplex PCR; TCRdb holds only in-frame clones, not every one. Sampling found under 350,000 clones, none seen once. The pooled cutaneous lymph node cells were sorted using several markers (CD4, CD8alpha, NKG2D, NKG2ACE and others).

The genes are TRBV16 and TRBJ1-6, with D maybe TRBD1 (5 bases). TRBJ1-6 qualifies as an ORF whose function is uncertain. The sequence came from a C3H/HeJ mouse with alopecia areata. For this strain, the MHC haplotype corresponds to H2-k. The sample consisted of CD4+ T cells sorted from a lymph node. CDR3 in amino acids: CASSLDQKGYNSPLYF. Partial CDR3 DNA: TGTGCAAGCAGCTTAGATCAGAAGGGGTATAATTCGCCC.